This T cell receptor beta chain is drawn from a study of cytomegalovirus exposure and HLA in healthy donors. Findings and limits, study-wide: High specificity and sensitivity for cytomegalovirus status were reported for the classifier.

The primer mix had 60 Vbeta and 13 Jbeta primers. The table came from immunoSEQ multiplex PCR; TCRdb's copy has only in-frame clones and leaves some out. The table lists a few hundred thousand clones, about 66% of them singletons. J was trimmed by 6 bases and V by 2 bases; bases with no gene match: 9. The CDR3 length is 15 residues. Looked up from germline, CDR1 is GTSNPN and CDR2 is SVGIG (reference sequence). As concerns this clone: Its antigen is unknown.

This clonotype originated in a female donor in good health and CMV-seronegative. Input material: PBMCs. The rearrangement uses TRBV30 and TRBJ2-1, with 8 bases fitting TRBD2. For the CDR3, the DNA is TGTGCCTGGAGTAGGGTAGCGGGATTCGGCAATGAGCAGTTCTTC. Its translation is CAWSRVAGFGNEQFF.